The 6 T cell receptor beta chains below were found in one sample sequenced in a study of cytomegalovirus exposure and HLA in healthy donors. The PCR used 60 Vbeta and 13 Jbeta primers. Profiling relied on immunoSEQ multiplex PCR, and the TCRdb table lists in-frame clones only, not all of them. The table lists 130,000 or so clones, roughly 80% of them singletons. Sequencing was carried out using PBMCs. The receptor source for this set is a female donor in good health and CMV-seronegative.

The chain is built from TRBV30 and TRBJ2-2, with a tentative D call TRBD2 (5 bases). Trimming removed 8 bases from V and 1 base from J, with 14 bases in between. The germline V gene has CDR1 GTSNPN and CDR2 SVGIG (reference sequence). This CDR3 region has 14 residues. For the CDR3, the DNA is TGTGCCCAAGAAATGGGAGAGAACACCGGGGAGCTGTTTTTT. Amino acid sequence: CAQEMGENTGELFF.

This clone was seen just once. The rearrangement uses TRBV5-1 and TRBJ2-5, with 12 bases identical to TRBD2. Trimming took 7 bases from V and 4 from J; bases not matched to a gene: 11. The CDR3 contains 16 residues. Germline assignment: CDR1 SGHRS and CDR2 YFSETQ. The CDR3 reads CASEGPTSGRGETQYF. CDR3 nucleotide sequence: TGCGCCAGCGAGGGCCCGACTAGCGGGAGAGGAGAGACCCAGTACTTC.

The J gene is TRBJ1-4, the V gene TRBV28, with 9 bases identical to TRBD1. The length of the CDR3 is 16 residues. V lost 2 bases, J lost 8 bases, and 9 bases stayed unmatched. Germline V gene data show CDR1 as MDHEN and CDR2 as SYDVKM. The CDR3 here is CASSLTITGGREKLFF. CDR3 sequence (DNA): TGTGCCAGCAGTTTAACCATCACAGGGGGCCGGGAAAAACTGTTTTTT.

The chain couples TRBV7-2 to TRBJ2-1, with TRBD1 matching over 7 bases. Trimming took 5 bases from V and 1 from J; bases not matched to a gene: 2. The CDR3 has 14 residues. From germline, CDR1 is SGHTA and CDR2 FQGNSA. The CDR3 coding sequence is TGTGCCAGCAGCCGGGACAGATCCTACAATGAGCAGTTCTTC. Translation: CASSRDRSYNEQFF.

V is TRBV4-1 and J is TRBJ1-2; D remains ambiguous. Trimming left V 4 bases short and J 3 bases short, with 15 bases between. The CDR3 contains 15 residues. The germline CDR1 and CDR2 sequences are MGHRA and YSYEKL. CDR3 coding DNA: TGCGCCAGCAGCCCTATATCCAGGCCGGACTATGGCTACACCTTC. The encoded protein is CASSPISRPDYGYTF.

A few counts support this clone. Other DNA sequences in the sample encode the same CDR3. The chain links TRBV7-9 to TRBJ2-7; TRBD1 matches at 8 bases. This CDR3 comprises 15 residues. CDR1 and CDR2 from the germline V gene are SEHNR and FQNEAQ (reference sequence). V shed 5 bases, J shed 4 bases, and the junction held 10 bases outside the gene matches. The CDR3 spells CASSNVRDRPYEQYF. The CDR3 DNA sequence: TGTGCCAGCAGCAACGTCCGGGACAGGCCGTACGAGCAGTACTTC.